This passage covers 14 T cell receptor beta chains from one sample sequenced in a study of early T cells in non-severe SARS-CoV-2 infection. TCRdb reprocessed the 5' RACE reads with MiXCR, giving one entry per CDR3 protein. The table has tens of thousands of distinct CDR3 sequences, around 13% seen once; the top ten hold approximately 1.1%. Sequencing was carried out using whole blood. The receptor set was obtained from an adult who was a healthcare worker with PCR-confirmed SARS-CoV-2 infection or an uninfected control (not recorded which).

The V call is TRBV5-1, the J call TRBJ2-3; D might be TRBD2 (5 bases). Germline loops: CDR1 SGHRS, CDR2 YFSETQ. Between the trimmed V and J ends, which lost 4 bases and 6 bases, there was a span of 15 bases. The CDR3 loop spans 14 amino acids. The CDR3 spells CASSPDLAGDTQYF. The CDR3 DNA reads TGCGCCAGCAGCCCCGATCTAGCCGGGGATACGCAGTATTTT.

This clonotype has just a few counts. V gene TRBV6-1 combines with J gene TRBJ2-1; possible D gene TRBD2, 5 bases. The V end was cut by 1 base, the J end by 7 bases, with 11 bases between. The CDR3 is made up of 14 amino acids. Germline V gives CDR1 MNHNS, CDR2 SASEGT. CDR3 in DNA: TGTGCCAGCAGTGAAGGCTGGGAGTGGAATGAGCAGTTCTTC. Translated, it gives CASSEGWEWNEQFF.

The CDR3 bases are TGTGCCAGCAGCCCCAGACTAGCGGGACTGGACGAGCAGTACTTC. Encoded protein: CASSPRLAGLDEQYF. The chain has TRBV14 and TRBJ2-7; TRBD2 matches 11 bases. CDR3 length: 15 residues. The germline CDR1 and CDR2 sequences are SGHDN and FVKESK. V gave up 4 bases and J gave up 5 bases; unmatched junction bases: 7. The full variable domain, in which reference TRBV14 and TRBJ2-7 provide the parts outside the CDR3, is EAGVTQFPSHSVIEKGQTVTLRCDPISGHDNLYWYRRVMGKEIKFLLHFVKESKQDESGMPNNRFLAERTGGTYSTLKVQPAELEDSGVYFCASSPRLAGLDEQYFGPGTRLTVT.

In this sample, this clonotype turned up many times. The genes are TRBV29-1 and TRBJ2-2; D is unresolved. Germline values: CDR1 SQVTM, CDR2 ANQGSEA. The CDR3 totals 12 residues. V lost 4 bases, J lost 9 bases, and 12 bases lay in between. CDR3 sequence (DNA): TGCAGCGTTGGTGGGGTCAATCGGGAGCTGTTTTTT. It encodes CSVGGVNRELFF.

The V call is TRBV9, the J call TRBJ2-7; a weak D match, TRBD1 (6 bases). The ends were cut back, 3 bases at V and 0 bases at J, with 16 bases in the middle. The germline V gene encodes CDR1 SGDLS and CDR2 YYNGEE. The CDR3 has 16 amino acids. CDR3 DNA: TGTGCCAGCAGCGAAGAGGGGGACGGCAGCTCCTACGAGCAGTACTTC. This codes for CASSEEGDGSSYEQYF.

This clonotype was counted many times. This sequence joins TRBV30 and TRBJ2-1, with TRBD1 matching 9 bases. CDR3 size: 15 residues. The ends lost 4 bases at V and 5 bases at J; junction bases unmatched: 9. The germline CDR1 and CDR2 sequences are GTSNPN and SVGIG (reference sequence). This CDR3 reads CAWNLLGTGHNEQFF. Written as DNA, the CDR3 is TGTGCCTGGAACCTTTTGGGGACAGGGCACAATGAGCAGTTCTTC.

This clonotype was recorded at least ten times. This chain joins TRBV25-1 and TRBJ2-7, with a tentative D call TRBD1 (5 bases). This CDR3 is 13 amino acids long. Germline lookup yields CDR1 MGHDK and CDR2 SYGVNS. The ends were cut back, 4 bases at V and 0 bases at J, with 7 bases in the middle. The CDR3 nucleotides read TGTGCCAGCAGTGGACAGAGCTCCTACGAGCAGTACTTC. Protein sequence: CASSGQSSYEQYF.

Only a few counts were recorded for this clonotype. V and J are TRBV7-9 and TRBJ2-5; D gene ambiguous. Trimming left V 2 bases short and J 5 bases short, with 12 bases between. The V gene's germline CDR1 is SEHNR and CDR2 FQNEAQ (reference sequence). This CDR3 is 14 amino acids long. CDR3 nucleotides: TGTGCCAGCAGCTTAAGATCGGACCGCGAGACCCAGTACTTC. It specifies CASSLRSDRETQYF. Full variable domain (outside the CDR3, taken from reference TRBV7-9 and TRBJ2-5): DTGVSQNPRHKITKRGQNVTFRCDPISEHNRLYWYRQTLGQGPEFLTYFQNEAQLEKSRLLSDRFSAERPKGSFSTLEIQRTEQGDSAMYLCASSLRSDRETQYFGPGTRLLVL.

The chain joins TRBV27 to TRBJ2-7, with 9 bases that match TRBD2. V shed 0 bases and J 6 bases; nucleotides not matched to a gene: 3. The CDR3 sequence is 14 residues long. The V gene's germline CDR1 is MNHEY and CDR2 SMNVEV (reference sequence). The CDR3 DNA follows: TGTGCCAGCAGTTTATCAGCGGGGGGCGGCGAGCAGTACTTC. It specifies CASSLSAGGGEQYF.

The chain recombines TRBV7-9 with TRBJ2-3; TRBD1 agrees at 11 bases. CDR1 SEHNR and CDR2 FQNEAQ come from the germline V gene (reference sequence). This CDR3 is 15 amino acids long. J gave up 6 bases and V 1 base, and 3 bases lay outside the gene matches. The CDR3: CASSLDRTGGDTQYF. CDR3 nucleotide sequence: TGTGCCAGCAGCTTAGATAGGACAGGGGGCGATACGCAGTATTTT. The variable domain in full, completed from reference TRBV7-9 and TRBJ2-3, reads DTGVSQNPRHKITKRGQNVTFRCDPISEHNRLYWYRQTLGQGPEFLTYFQNEAQLEKSRLLSDRFSAERPKGSFSTLEIQRTEQGDSAMYLCASSLDRTGGDTQYFGPGTRLTVL.

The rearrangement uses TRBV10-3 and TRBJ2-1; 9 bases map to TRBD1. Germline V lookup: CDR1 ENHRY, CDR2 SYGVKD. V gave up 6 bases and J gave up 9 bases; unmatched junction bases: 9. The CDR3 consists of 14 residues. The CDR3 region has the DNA TGTGCCATCAGCGGGACAGGGAGCAGGGGTGAGCAGTTCTTC. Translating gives CAISGTGSRGEQFF.

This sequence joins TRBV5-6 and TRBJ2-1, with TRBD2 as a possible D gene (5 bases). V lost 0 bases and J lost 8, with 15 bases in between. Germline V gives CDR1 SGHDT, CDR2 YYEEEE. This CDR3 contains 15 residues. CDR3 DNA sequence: TGTGCCAGCAGCTTGGCCGACGGAGCGAGGGATGAGCAGTTCTTC. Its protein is CASSLADGARDEQFF.

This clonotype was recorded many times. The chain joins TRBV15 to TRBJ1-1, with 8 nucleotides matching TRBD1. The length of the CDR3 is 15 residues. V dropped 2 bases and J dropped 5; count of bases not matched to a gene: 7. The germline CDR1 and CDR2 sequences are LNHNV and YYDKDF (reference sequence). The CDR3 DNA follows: TGTGCCACCAGCAGAACTCTGACAGGGGAAACTGAAGCTTTCTTT. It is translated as CATSRTLTGETEAFF.

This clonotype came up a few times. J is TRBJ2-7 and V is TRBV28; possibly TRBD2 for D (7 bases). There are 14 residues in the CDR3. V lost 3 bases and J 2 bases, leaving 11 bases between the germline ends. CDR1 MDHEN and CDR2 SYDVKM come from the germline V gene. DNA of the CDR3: TGTGCCAGCAGTTTTCGGGGGGCCGCCTACGAGCAGTACTTC. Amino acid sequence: CASSFRGAAYEQYF.